Below, one TCR beta chain is given with its context. What it binds is not known. V was clipped by 1 base and J by 6 bases, with 11 bases between them. This CDR3 spans 14 amino acids. CDR1 and CDR2 (germline): SGHAT, FQNNGV. They built TCR cDNA with 5'RACE template switching, a step that put in a universal primer site and UMIs. TCRdb independently ran MiXCR on the 5' RACE reads; one entry per CDR3 protein. The sample shows 620,000 or so distinct CDR3 sequences, about 12% of them seen only once. This sample stems from a study of T cells after yellow fever vaccination. Study findings and constraints: Some clonotypes, a small share, were shared between CD4 and CD8 compartments. Booster sampling recovered most clones from primary vaccination (about 97% CD4, approximately 90% CD8).

The V and J genes are TRBV11-2 and TRBJ2-3; no clear D. The receptor was isolated from a man under 40 who received the YFV17D yellow fever vaccine. The sample in question was PBMCs, obtained on the day of the yellow fever booster vaccination. The CDR3 DNA is TGTGCCAGCAGCTTAGCGCAGATCACGGATACGCAGTATTTT. Translated: CASSLAQITDTQYF.